This TCR beta chain was retrieved from a study of OX40 agonist ivuxolimab in advanced cancers. The germline V gene has CDR1 SGHAT and CDR2 FQNNGV. Trimming removed 5 bases from V and 8 bases from J, with 12 bases in between. The CDR3 runs 12 residues. Assay used: immunoSEQ multiplex PCR; TCRdb lists only in-frame clones, some missing. Seen here are over 65,000 clones, roughly four fifths observed once, and the top ten hold around 0.49%. V usage is TRBV11-2 and J usage is TRBJ1-1, with D unclear. This TCR came from an adult with an advanced solid tumor such as melanoma, head and neck, liver or kidney cancer. Here the sequenced sample was CD4+ or CD8+ T cells sorted from blood, taken in a trial of the OX40 agonist ivuxolimab. CDR3 in DNA: TGTGCCAGCAGCCCTAGCAACCTGGAAGCTTTCTTT. Amino acid sequence: CASSPSNLEAFF.